This T cell receptor beta chain was identified in a study of T-cell reconstitution after alpha-beta-depleted transplantation in children. A word on this clonotype: Mismatch with germline at one junction end may stem from a read error.

For TCRbeta, the library was prepared with unique molecular identifiers. From the PCR reads, TCRdb called clonotypes with MiXCR, one entry per CDR3 protein. The sample has about 540,000 distinct CDR3 sequences, roughly 18% seen once; the top ten hold over 3%. Germline V CDR1 and CDR2: LGHDT, YNNKEL (reference sequence). CDR3 length: 17 amino acids. V is TRBV3-1 and J is TRBJ2-1; tentatively, D is TRBD1 (6 bases). Sequencing used PBMCs from the stem cell graft donor, obtained from the stem cell graft. The source is a human donor who donated a stem cell graft to a child with acute lymphoblastic leukemia. In DNA, the CDR3 is TGTGCCAGCACCCAAGATTTGGTAGGGGGAGCCTACAATGAGCAGTTCTTC. Protein product: CASTQDLVGGAYNEQFF.